This TCR beta chain was recorded in a study of blood T cell repertoires in COVID-19. About the research overall: Sites in the United States, Italy and Spain provided acute and convalescent COVID-19 samples. From T cells, B-cell-depleted T cells, or PBMCs came the material, which was cDNA or gDNA.

This clone was seen only once. Original handling: It was from reference gene primer amplification that nucleated cell counts were estimated. This table comes from immunoSEQ multiplex PCR, and its TCRdb copy is limited to in-frame clones, with some not included. V and J calls and clone size are given by that table; D and trimming were obtained from the DNA. The data contain roughly 250,000 clones, approximately 87% of them singletons. The material sequenced was peripheral blood. The sequence derives from a human donor in a cohort sampled during active COVID-19.

The CDR3 protein is CASSGLLIAGELFF. Here the CDR3 DNA reads TGTGCCAGCAGTGGCCTTCTCATAGCCGGGGAGCTGTTTTTT. The chain uses TRBV2 and TRBJ2-2, with D unresolved. CDR1 is SNHLY and CDR2 is FYNNEI in the germline V gene. The V end was cut by 4 bases, the J end by 6 bases, with 12 bases between. This CDR3 is 14 amino acids long. Variable domain in full (rest from reference TRBV2 and TRBJ2-2): EPEVTQTPSHQVTQMGQEVILRCVPISNHLYFYWYRQILGQKVEFLVSFYNNEISEKSEIFDDQFSVERPDGSNFTLKIRSTKLEDSAMYFCASSGLLIAGELFFGEGSRLTVL.